The rows below give T cell receptor beta chains drawn from one sample of a study of breast tumors, draining lymph nodes, adjacent tissues. In TCRdb, the multiplex PCR reads were re-called with MiXCR into one record per CDR3 protein. The sample includes about 180,000 distinct CDR3 sequences, roughly 30% of them seen just once. The sequenced sample consisted of axillary lymph node tissue. These TCRs come from a female donor with breast cancer. Some clones in this sample may be carry-over from other donors' samples. Both conserved end residues are part of each CDR3. A D gene is named only where the DNA matches it firmly. Only part of the rows carry a size: once, few, many, or a class if the clone is expanded.

TGTGCCAGCAGACCCGTCGGACGGTCCTATGGCTACACCTTC CASRPVGRSYGYTF TRBJ1-2 TRBV6-5 many NA 14
TGTGCCAGCAGTTACCCAGGGGGCAGTGGCTACACCTTC CASSYPGGSGYTF TRBJ1-2 TRBV6-6 NA TRBD1 13
TGTGCCAGCTCCCAGGGCTCGGGACTAGCGGGGGCGAATGAGCAGTTCTTC CASSQGSGLAGANEQFF TRBJ2-1 TRBV2 many TRBD2 17
TGTGCCAGCAGTTTCCTGGACTGGTACCAAGAGACCCAGTACTTC CASSFLDWYQETQYF TRBJ2-5 TRBV28 few NA 15
TGTGCCAGCAGTGCTCCCCCCGGGACTAGCGGATCCCAAGAGACCCAGTACTTC CASSAPPGTSGSQETQYF TRBJ2-5 TRBV12-3/TRBV12-4 NA TRBD2 18
TGTGCCACCAGTGCCCGTTGGCGGGGGGTGTACGAGCAGTACTTC CATSARWRGVYEQYF TRBJ2-7 TRBV24-1 many TRBD2 15
TGCAGTGCTAGTTTGGGGATGCCCTATAATTCACCCCTCCACTTT CSASLGMPYNSPLHF TRBJ1-6 TRBV20-1 NA NA 15
TGTGCCACCAGTGATTTGACAGCTAGCACAGATACGCAGTATTTT CATSDLTASTDTQYF TRBJ2-3 TRBV24-1 NA NA 15
TGTGCCAGCAGCTCTAAAACGACCACTGAAGCTTTCTTT CASSSKTTTEAFF TRBJ1-1 TRBV5-6 NA NA 13
TGTGCCAGCAGTGAAGAGGGGGCAGGGAATGAGCAGTTCTTC CASSEEGAGNEQFF TRBJ2-1 TRBV2 NA TRBD1 14
TGCAGTGCCCGGTCCCCGAGGGGCCAAGAGACCCAGTACTTC CSARSPRGQETQYF TRBJ2-5 TRBV20-1 NA NA 14
TGTGCCAGCAGTTTCCTGGGGCTTCACGAGCAGTACTTC CASSFLGLHEQYF TRBJ2-7 TRBV12-3/TRBV12-4 many NA 13
TGTGCCACCAGCAGAGATCTAGCGGGAGTTCTGTTCTTC CATSRDLAGVLFF TRBJ2-1 TRBV15 many TRBD2 13
TGTGCCAGCAGCCCGAATGACGGGACAGGGGGTGATGAGCAGTTCTTC CASSPNDGTGGDEQFF TRBJ2-1 TRBV14 many TRBD1 16
TGTGCCATCAGTGAGTCTTCAACTAATGAAAAACTGTTTTTT CAISESSTNEKLFF TRBJ1-4 TRBV10-3 NA NA 14
TGCAGTGCCGATAGAGGGACGGGAGGGAACACCATATATTTT CSADRGTGGNTIYF TRBJ1-3 TRBV20-1 NA NA 14
TGTGCCAGCAGTTACTCGGGGCAGGCGTTTACCTCTGGAAACACCATATATTTT CASSYSGQAFTSGNTIYF TRBJ1-3 TRBV6-5 many NA 18
TGCAGTGCCGATCAGGTTTACTCTGGAAACACCATATATTTT CSADQVYSGNTIYF TRBJ1-3 TRBV20-1 many NA 14
TGCAGTCCCTCAGCGAGGAACTACTACGAGCAGTACTTC CSPSARNYYEQYF TRBJ2-7 TRBV20-1 NA NA 13
TGTGCCAGCAGCTATGGGGGGGCTGTGGACACTGAAGCTTTCTTT CASSYGGAVDTEAFF TRBJ1-1 TRBV7-9 NA NA 15
TGTGCCAGTAGTGCGACGGGAAACACCATATATTTT CASSATGNTIYF TRBJ1-3 TRBV19 many NA 12
TGCGCCAGCAGCTCTCGGACTAGCGGGGCAGCAGATACGCAGTATTTT CASSSRTSGAADTQYF TRBJ2-3 TRBV4-1 many TRBD2 16
TGTGCCAGCAGTCCCCTCCCAGGAGCTAACTATGGCTACACCATATATTTT CASSPLPGANYGYTIYF TRBJ1-3 TRBV12-3/TRBV12-4 NA NA 17
TGTGCCAGCAGCCAAGACCGCAGGAGGGACGAGAGAGACGGGGAGCTGTTTTTT CASSQDRRRDERDGELFF TRBJ2-2 TRBV3-1 NA NA 18
TGTGCCAGCAGCCAAGGTCGGGGTCCTAATGAAAAACTGTTTTTT CASSQGRGPNEKLFF TRBJ1-4 TRBV3-1 many NA 15
TGTGCCAGCAGCCAATGGCGGGAGGCCTCCTACGAGCAGTACTTC CASSQWREASYEQYF TRBJ2-7 TRBV4-2 many TRBD2 15
TGCAGTGCTAGAGCCCACCTGGGGGGAGGAAACACCATATATTTT CSARAHLGGGNTIYF TRBJ1-3 TRBV20-1 many NA 15
TGTGCCAGCTCACCAAGGGGGGACACTGAAGCTTTCTTT CASSPRGDTEAFF TRBJ1-1 TRBV18 few NA 13
TGCAGTGCCAGCTCCCCAGGGACAGTCGAAAAGAGCTACGAGCAGTACTTC CSASSPGTVEKSYEQYF TRBJ2-7 TRBV20-1 NA TRBD1 17
TGCGCCAGCAGCCGACAGGTTAGCTCCTACAATGAGCAGTTCTTC CASSRQVSSYNEQFF TRBJ2-1 TRBV5-1 many NA 15
TGTGCCAGCAGTTACTCCCAGACAGCGTACCATGGCTACACCTTC CASSYSQTAYHGYTF TRBJ1-2 TRBV6-5 many NA 15
TGCAGTGCTAGAGACCGGGGACTAAGCACAGATACGCAGTATTTT CSARDRGLSTDTQYF TRBJ2-3 TRBV20-1 NA TRBD2 15
TGCGCCAGCAGCTTCCAACCGGGGGTTGCTAGCGGAAGCACAGATACGCAGTATTTT CASSFQPGVASGSTDTQYF TRBJ2-3 TRBV5-1 many TRBD2 19
TGCAGTGCTACCTCACCGGGACAGGGTCCAAACACTGAAGCTTTCTTT CSATSPGQGPNTEAFF TRBJ1-1 TRBV20-1 NA TRBD1 16
TGTGCCAGCAGTCCAACAGGGAGTTGGGAGCAGTACTTC CASSPTGSWEQYF TRBJ2-7 TRBV11-3 many NA 13
TGTGCCAGCAGCTCTGGCACTGAAGCTTTCTTT CASSSGTEAFF TRBJ1-1 TRBV11-3 NA NA 11
TGTGCCAGCAGCTTTCCCCAGCGGGCGAATGTGGGCGAGCAGTACTTC CASSFPQRANVGEQYF TRBJ2-7 TRBV11-2 many NA 16
TGTGCCAGCACAAGGGGAACCGGGGAGCTGTTTTTT CASTRGTGELFF TRBJ2-2 TRBV6-1 many NA 12
TGTGCCAGTAGTTGGGGTCTAGCGGACTCCTACGAGCAGTACTTC CASSWGLADSYEQYF TRBJ2-7 TRBV19 many TRBD2 15
TGTGCCAGCAGCACGCCACATAGGAGCACAGATACGCAGTATTTT CASSTPHRSTDTQYF TRBJ2-3 TRBV11-2 many NA 15
TGTGCCTTTATGACTCAGGGTGAGCAGTACTTC CAFMTQGEQYF TRBJ2-7 TRBV30 NA NA 11
TGTGCCAGCAGCCAGGGGACAGGCAACTCTGGAAACACCATATATTTT CASSQGTGNSGNTIYF TRBJ1-3 TRBV7-8 NA TRBD1 16
TGTGCCAGCAGTTTTAGCGGGAGGGCTACCGGGGAGCTGTTTTTT CASSFSGRATGELFF TRBJ2-2 TRBV7-3 NA TRBD2 15
TGTGCCAGCAGCCAAGATCCGACGGGAGGGTGGAATGAGCAGTTCTTC CASSQDPTGGWNEQFF TRBJ2-1 TRBV3-1 few TRBD2 16
TGTGCCAGTAATCCGGGACAGATTCAGGTTGGGAGCACAGATACGCAGTATTTT CASNPGQIQVGSTDTQYF TRBJ2-3 TRBV19 many TRBD1 18
TGCAGTGCTAAACTTCTAACTAATGAAAAACTGTTTTTT CSAKLLTNEKLFF TRBJ1-4 TRBV20-1 many NA 13
TGTGCCAGCAGTTTGAGGCAGGGAGGTGGTAATGAAAAACTGTTTTTT CASSLRQGGGNEKLFF TRBJ1-4 TRBV12-3/TRBV12-4 many NA 16
TGTGCCAGCACCGGGCAGGGTCTTGTCTGGGACTATGGCTACACCTTC CASTGQGLVWDYGYTF TRBJ1-2 TRBV6-2/TRBV6-3 NA NA 16